The 18 T cell receptor beta chains presented below share a single source sample, sequenced in a study of blood T cell repertoires in COVID-19. Data came from immunoSEQ multiplex PCR; TCRdb stores just in-frame clones and leaves some out. This sample has about 200,000 clones, with roughly 90% found just once. The sample taken for sequencing was peripheral blood. The receptors were gathered from a man aged 45-60 years with COVID-19, enrolled during active disease.

This chain links TRBV19 with TRBJ2-7; tentatively, D is TRBD1 (5 bases). The CDR3 has 14 residues. The V gene's germline CDR1 is LNHDA and CDR2 SQIVND (reference sequence). V gave up 6 bases and J gave up 9 bases, with 21 bases separating them. The CDR3 is CASRDTGTYEVQYF. CDR3 sequence (DNA): TGTGCCAGTAGAGATACAGGAACCTACGAAGTGCAGTACTTC.

The chain recombines TRBV4-3 with TRBJ1-2, with 9 nucleotides matching TRBD1. The germline CDR1 and CDR2 sequences are LGHNA and YSLEER. With 0 bases clipped from V and 8 bases from J, the junction kept 7 bases outside the gene matches. The CDR3 contains 15 residues. CDR3 nucleotides: TGCGCCAGCAGCCAAGACCGGACAGGGGATAAGGGCTACACCTTC. Protein sequence: CASSQDRTGDKGYTF.

The gene calls are TRBV6-6 and TRBJ2-5; 10 positions match TRBD1. CDR1 and CDR2 (germline): MNHNY, SVGAGI (reference sequence). The CDR3 runs to 16 residues. With 6 bases clipped from V and 1 base from J, the junction kept 8 bases outside the gene matches. CDR3 sequence (DNA): TGTGCCAGCAGAACCGGGACAGGGGCCCCCCAAGAGACCCAGTACTTC. It is translated as CASRTGTGAPQETQYF.

V gene TRBV5-4 combines with J gene TRBJ2-7; 8 positions agree with TRBD1. CDR1 is SGHNT and CDR2 is YYREEE in the germline V gene (reference sequence). There are 13 residues in the CDR3. V lost 4 bases and J lost 6; bases outside the gene matches: 6. The CDR3 loop is CASSLWTGREQYF. The CDR3 DNA reads TGTGCCAGCAGCCTCTGGACAGGGCGCGAGCAGTACTTC.

The chain joins TRBV9 to TRBJ2-3, with unresolved D. V lost 7 bases and J 2 bases, leaving 11 bases between the germline ends. The V gene's germline CDR1 is SGDLS and CDR2 YYNGEE. The CDR3 has 13 amino acids. CDR3 in amino acids: CASGAQYTDTQYF. In DNA form, the CDR3 reads TGTGCCAGCGGAGCCCAATACACAGATACGCAGTATTTT.

V and J are TRBV12-5 and TRBJ2-6; the D is unclear. Trimming removed 0 bases at V and 1 base at J, with 7 bases between. Germline V lookup: CDR1 LGHNT, CDR2 FRNRAP. The CDR3 length is 16 residues. The chain's CDR3 is CASGLVGASGANVLTF. The DNA of the CDR3 is TGTGCTAGTGGTTTGGTAGGAGCTTCTGGGGCCAACGTCCTGACTTTC.

This rearrangement joins TRBV4-1 to TRBJ2-1; the D gene is possibly TRBD1 (5 bases). V lost 0 bases and J 1 base, leaving 10 bases between the germline ends. The length of the CDR3 is 16 residues. CDR1 is MGHRA and CDR2 is YSYEKL in the germline V gene. The CDR3 DNA reads as TGCGCCAGCAGCCAAGATAGGGCAGGGTCCTACAATGAGCAGTTCTTC. Translated, it gives CASSQDRAGSYNEQFF.

This clone has more than one count but fewer than ten. The chain uses TRBV19 and TRBJ1-2, with 8 nucleotides matching TRBD1. The germline CDR1 and CDR2 sequences are LNHDA and SQIVND (reference sequence). This CDR3 has 11 amino acids. Trimming at V came to 11 bases and at J to 6 bases, leaving 5 bases not matched to a gene. DNA of the CDR3: TGTGCCGCTGACAGGGGAAATGGCTACACCTTC. Protein product: CAADRGNGYTF.

V gene TRBV19 combines with J gene TRBJ2-1; 8 bases match TRBD2. The CDR3 totals 15 residues. CDR1 and CDR2 (germline): LNHDA, SQIVND (reference sequence). After removal of 5 bases from V and 0 bases from J, the junction contained 3 bases not matched to a gene. This CDR3 is CASSASGSSYNEQFF. CDR3 sequence (DNA): TGTGCCAGTAGTGCCAGCGGGAGCTCCTACAATGAGCAGTTCTTC.

The rearrangement links TRBV7-2 to TRBJ2-1; unclear D gene. Germline lookup yields CDR1 SGHTA and CDR2 FQGNSA. CDR3 length: 15 amino acids. V was shortened by 3 bases and J by 0 bases, with 9 bases between the two germline ends. The CDR3 sequence: CASSLVTNSYNEQFF. CDR3 in DNA: TGTGCCAGCAGCTTGGTGACAAACTCCTACAATGAGCAGTTCTTC. Full variable domain (remainder filled in from reference TRBV7-2 and TRBJ2-1): GAGVSQSPSNKVTEKGKDVELRCDPISGHTALYWYRQSLGQGLEFLIYFQGNSAPDKSGLPSDRFSAERTGGSVSTLTIQRTQQEDSAVYLCASSLVTNSYNEQFFGPGTRLTVL.

The V and J genes are TRBV18 and TRBJ1-1; 12 positions match TRBD1. Germline CDR1 and CDR2: KGHSH and LQKENI. Germline trimming cut 5 bases from V and 7 bases from J; bases unmatched to any gene: 8. The length of the CDR3 is 15 residues. The CDR3 DNA is TGTGCCAGCTCATCGGGACAGGGGGCTGGGATTGAAGCTTTCTTT. It encodes CASSSGQGAGIEAFF. Complete variable domain (other parts from reference TRBV18 and TRBJ1-1): NAGVMQNPRHLVRRRGQEARLRCSPMKGHSHVYWYRQLPEEGLKFMVYLQKENIIDESGMPKERFSAEFPKEGPSILRIQQVVRGDSAAYFCASSSGQGAGIEAFFGQGTRLTVV.

CDR3 region: CASSTDGNNQPQHF. CDR3 coding DNA: TGTGCCAGCAGTACAGACGGAAATAATCAGCCCCAGCATTTT. The rearrangement uses TRBV2 and TRBJ1-5, with D unresolved. The germline V and J ends were trimmed by 5 bases and 4 bases, with 12 bases remaining between them. The CDR3 totals 14 residues. Germline CDR1 is SNHLY and CDR2 is FYNNEI.

V usage is TRBV7-6 and J usage is TRBJ1-1; the match to TRBD1 covers 8 bases. The V segment lost 5 bases and the J segment 1 base; nucleotides outside the gene matches: 9. Germline V gene lookup returns CDR1 SGHVS and CDR2 FNYEAQ. The CDR3 is made up of 16 amino acids. The CDR3 region has the DNA TGTGCCAGCAGCCAACCACCCGGGACAGGGAACACTGAAGCTTTCTTT. Translating it yields CASSQPPGTGNTEAFF.

The chain recombines TRBV19 with TRBJ2-5; D unresolved. The CDR3 spans 13 residues. Germline V lookup: CDR1 LNHDA, CDR2 SQIVND (reference sequence). Trimming removed 4 bases from V and 2 bases from J, with 8 bases in between. CDR3 nucleotides: TGTGCCAGTAGTAACGACTTTCAAGAGACCCAGTACTTC. Translated: CASSNDFQETQYF.

The chain couples TRBV5-1 to TRBJ2-7; the D gene is possibly TRBD1 (5 bases). Germline V gene data show CDR1 as SGHRS and CDR2 as YFSETQ. The CDR3 spans 13 residues. Trimming stripped 4 bases from V and 2 bases from J, with 10 bases between. The CDR3 coding sequence is TGCGCCAGCAGCAGATCAGGGACCTACGAGCAGTACTTC. Its translation: CASSRSGTYEQYF.

CDR3 coding DNA: TGTGCCAGCAGCTTAGTTGGTCCAGGCTCGATCTACGAGCAGTACTTC. Translating gives CASSLVGPGSIYEQYF. This chain joins TRBV7-9 and TRBJ2-7; D is uncertain. The germline gives CDR1 SEHNR, CDR2 FQNEAQ (reference sequence). The CDR3 is made up of 16 amino acids. Trimming removed 1 base from V and 3 bases from J, with 16 bases in between.

This CDR3 reads CASSSRRGTALALNTEAFF. The CDR3 DNA reads TGTGCCAGCAGCTCACGCCGGGGGACTGCTTTAGCTTTGAACACTGAAGCTTTCTTT. The gene calls are TRBV6-6 and TRBJ1-1, with D tentatively TRBD1 (5 bases). The V gene's germline CDR1 is MNHNY and CDR2 SVGAGI (reference sequence). CDR3 length: 19 amino acids. V shed 6 bases and J shed 0 bases, with 26 bases lying between them.

V and J are TRBV4-2 and TRBJ2-1; 8 bases are shared with TRBD2. With V trimmed by 2 bases and J by 2 bases, 8 bases remained unmatched. Germline V gene data show CDR1 as LGHNA and CDR2 as YNFKEQ. This CDR3 has 17 residues. The CDR3 reads CASSQRTSGLAYNEQFF. CDR3 in DNA: TGTGCCAGCAGCCAAAGAACTAGCGGCCTAGCCTACAATGAGCAGTTCTTC.